This TCR beta chain was identified in a study of cytomegalovirus exposure and HLA in healthy donors. Study overall: Genotyping of 400 or so donors showed that 70% to 90% belonged to the Caucasian-associated ancestry cluster.

This PCR relied on a set of 60 Vbeta primers and 13 Jbeta primers. Assay used: immunoSEQ multiplex PCR; TCRdb lists only in-frame clones, some missing. Of more than 110,000 clones listed, around 73% are singletons. Findings and limits, study-wide: Earlier analysis looked at TCR beta V segments, and most were productive about 87% or about 30% of the time. For TCR beta chains, V- and J-gene trimming was later linked to a missense DCLRE1C variant.

In this sample, this clone turned up once. The target antigen is unknown. In germline, CDR1 is SGHNT, CDR2 YENEEA. There are 15 residues in the CDR3. Trimming removed 4 bases at V and 4 bases at J, with 15 bases between. The clonotype originates from a woman aged 40-49 years in good health and CMV-seronegative. The sample was PBMCs. The V gene is TRBV11-3, the J gene TRBJ2-3; TRBD2 might be the D (5 bases). The CDR3 loop is CASSSSGIRSDTQYF. Here the CDR3 DNA reads TGTGCCAGCAGCTCATCCGGGATCAGGTCAGATACGCAGTATTTT.